The next 25 T cell receptor beta chains were all read from a single sample in a study of blood T cell repertoires in COVID-19. Repertoires were generated with immunoSEQ multiplex PCR, while TCRdb's copy carries only in-frame clones and drops some. The sample records 35,000 to 50,000 clones, 87% being singletons. The sequenced material came from peripheral blood. The receptors stem from a man aged 60 to 69 with active COVID-19.

This clone was found once. This rearrangement joins TRBV5-1 to TRBJ2-1; 11 bases match TRBD2. The CDR3 has 15 amino acids. The trim removed 4 bases at V and 7 bases at J, leaving 7 bases unmatched. The germline V gene has CDR1 SGHRS and CDR2 YFSETQ. The CDR3: CASSNGLAGENEQFF. The CDR3 DNA sequence: TGCGCCAGCAGCAACGGACTAGCGGGTGAAAATGAGCAGTTCTTC.

The chain links TRBV7-9 to TRBJ2-1, with 10 bases matching TRBD1. This CDR3 has 15 amino acids. The V and J ends lost 3 bases and 8 bases, in that order; junction bases with no gene match: 7. Looked up from germline, CDR1 is SEHNR and CDR2 is FQNEAQ (reference sequence). The CDR3 DNA is TGTGCCAGCAGCTTTGGACAGGGGGAAGCGGATGAGCAGTTCTTC. Amino acids: CASSFGQGEADEQFF.

The table lists this clone with a few counts. CDR3 DNA sequence: TGTGCCAGCAGCTTAGGATTTGGCGGGGGCGGAGATGAGCAGTTCTTC. Translated: CASSLGFGGGGDEQFF. The rearrangement uses TRBV7-2 and TRBJ2-1, with D possibly being TRBD2 (7 bases). V was clipped by 1 base and J by 8 bases, with 18 bases between them. Germline V gene data show CDR1 as SGHTA and CDR2 as FQGNSA. This CDR3 contains 16 residues.

CDR3 nucleotide sequence: TGCAGCGTTGAAGATAGGGAGAAGGGAACTGAAGCTTTCTTT. Translating gives CSVEDREKGTEAFF. The chain employs TRBV29-1 and TRBJ1-1; D is ambiguous. The germline CDR1 and CDR2 sequences are SQVTM and ANQGSEA. The ends were cut back, 0 bases at V and 5 bases at J, with 13 bases in the middle. This CDR3 has 14 amino acids. Using reference TRBV29-1 and TRBJ1-1 for the parts outside the CDR3, the full variable domain is SAVISQKPSRDICQRGTSLTIQCQVDSQVTMMFWYRQQPGQSLTLIATANQGSEATYESGFVIDKFPISRPNLTFSTLTVSNMSPEDSSIYLCSVEDREKGTEAFFGQGTRLTVV.

The rearrangement joins TRBV7-2 to TRBJ2-1; D uncertain. The CDR3 length is 16 residues. Looked up from germline, CDR1 is SGHTA and CDR2 is FQGNSA. The V end was cut by 1 base, the J end by 0 bases, with 10 bases between. The CDR3 protein is CASSLGVASSYNEQFF. The CDR3 DNA reads as TGTGCCAGCAGCTTAGGGGTAGCCAGCTCCTACAATGAGCAGTTCTTC.

The chain employs TRBV5-1 and TRBJ1-3, with a possible D match to TRBD1 (5 bases). CDR1 and CDR2 from the germline V gene are SGHRS and YFSETQ. CDR3 length: 14 residues. The V gene lost 4 bases and the J gene lost 5 bases, with 13 bases spanning the gap. The CDR3 here is CASSLQGVRNTIYF. Here the CDR3 DNA reads TGCGCCAGCAGCCTGCAAGGGGTTCGAAACACCATATATTTT.

V is TRBV24-1 and J is TRBJ2-5, with D possibly TRBD2 on 7 matching bases. Germline V gene data show CDR1 as KGHDR and CDR2 as SFDVKD. This CDR3 is built from 18 residues. Trimming left V 4 bases short and J 3 bases short, with 23 bases between. The CDR3 sequence: CATSDSLGARGLKETQYF. The CDR3 bases are TGTGCCACCAGTGACTCGTTGGGGGCGCGGGGGCTAAAAGAGACCCAGTACTTC.

The CDR3 sequence is CATRQTGDGNTIYF. CDR3 bases: TGTGCCACGAGACAGACAGGGGATGGAAACACCATATATTTT. The chain combines TRBV10-3 with TRBJ1-3; 8 bases fit TRBD1. The CDR3 totals 14 residues. CDR1 is ENHRY, CDR2 SYGVKD, per germline. The J segment lost 3 bases and the V segment lost 10 bases, leaving 8 bases of the junction unmatched.

V usage is TRBV6-5 and J usage is TRBJ1-5; perhaps TRBD1 as D (6 bases). The CDR3 is 13 amino acids. Trimming took 6 bases from V and 7 from J, leaving 13 bases between them. Germline V gives CDR1 MNHEY, CDR2 SVGAGI. Here the CDR3 DNA reads TGTGCCAGCAGGAACAGGGAGGGACAGCCCCAGCATTTT. This encodes CASRNREGQPQHF.

The CDR3 spells CASSSQGAYNYGYTF. The CDR3 nucleotides are TGTGCCAGCAGTTCCCAGGGGGCGTATAACTATGGCTACACCTTC. The genes are TRBV28 and TRBJ1-2, with 8 bases matching TRBD1. J lost 1 base, V lost 4 bases, and 5 bases had no gene match. CDR1 is MDHEN, CDR2 SYDVKM, per germline. This CDR3 region has 15 residues.

J is TRBJ2-1 and V is TRBV5-1; D is ambiguous. The CDR3 sequence is 14 residues long. V lost 3 bases and J 6 bases, leaving 13 bases between the germline ends. Germline loops: CDR1 SGHRS, CDR2 YFSETQ. The CDR3 DNA is TGCGCCAGCAGCTCCCCCCTGAGGAGCAATGAGCAGTTCTTC. It specifies CASSSPLRSNEQFF. The full variable domain, rest sourced from reference TRBV5-1 and TRBJ2-1, is KAGVTQTPRYLIKTRGQQVTLSCSPISGHRSVSWYQQTPGQGLQFLFEYFSETQRNKGNFPGRFSGRQFSNSRSEMNVSTLELGDSALYLCASSSPLRSNEQFFGPGTRLTVL.

The rearrangement links TRBV30 to TRBJ2-7; D unclear. The CDR3 is made up of 12 amino acids. CDR1 and CDR2 from the germline V gene are GTSNPN and SVGIG (reference sequence). Trimming removed 1 base from V and 0 bases from J, with 4 bases in between. The CDR3 loop reads CAWSDSSYEQYF. CDR3 in DNA: TGTGCCTGGAGTGACAGCTCCTACGAGCAGTACTTC.

This rearrangement joins TRBV5-1 to TRBJ2-3, with D maybe TRBD1 (5 bases). Germline CDR1 SGHRS, CDR2 YFSETQ. This CDR3 region has 14 residues. V lost 0 bases and J lost 7, with 12 bases in between. The CDR3, as DNA: TGCGCCAGCAGCTTGGCCTTAGGGGAAAATACGCAGTATTTT. Translating gives CASSLALGENTQYF. The whole variable domain, filled in from reference TRBV5-1 and TRBJ2-3, reads KAGVTQTPRYLIKTRGQQVTLSCSPISGHRSVSWYQQTPGQGLQFLFEYFSETQRNKGNFPGRFSGRQFSNSRSEMNVSTLELGDSALYLCASSLALGENTQYFGPGTRLTVL.

The V and J genes are TRBV7-9 and TRBJ2-2; 9 nucleotides agree with TRBD1. Germline lookup yields CDR1 SEHNR and CDR2 FQNEAQ (reference sequence). V shed 5 bases, J shed 4 bases, and the junction held 2 bases outside the gene matches. CDR3 length: 14 amino acids. The CDR3 DNA reads as TGTGCCAGCAGCGGACAGGGGAGCACCGGGGAGCTGTTTTTT. Translated: CASSGQGSTGELFF.

This chain uses TRBV29-1 with TRBJ1-1; D call uncertain. The CDR3 has 14 amino acids. The germline CDR1 and CDR2 sequences are SQVTM and ANQGSEA. V lost 7 bases, J lost 4 bases, and 19 bases lay in between. The CDR3 region is CSGNSGFNPTEAFF. CDR3 bases: TGCAGCGGAAATTCGGGATTTAACCCCACTGAAGCTTTCTTT. The whole variable domain, filled in from reference TRBV29-1 and TRBJ1-1, reads SAVISQKPSRDICQRGTSLTIQCQVDSQVTMMFWYRQQPGQSLTLIATANQGSEATYESGFVIDKFPISRPNLTFSTLTVSNMSPEDSSIYLCSGNSGFNPTEAFFGQGTRLTVV.

The gene calls are TRBV30 and TRBJ2-3; 14 nucleotides agree with TRBD2. The CDR3 spans 13 residues. CDR1 is GTSNPN, CDR2 SVGIG, per germline (reference sequence). V lost 8 bases to trimming and J lost 5 bases; unmatched junction nucleotides: 3. In DNA form, the CDR3 reads TGTGCCGGGACTAGCGGGAGTGGAGATACGCAGTATTTT. It codes for CAGTSGSGDTQYF. Variable domain in full (rest from reference TRBV30 and TRBJ2-3): SQTIHQWPATLVQPVGSPLSLECTVEGTSNPNLYWYRQAAGRGLQLLFYSVGIGQISSEVPQNLSASRPQDRQFILSSKKLLLSDSGFYLCAGTSGSGDTQYFGPGTRLTVL.

Written as DNA, the CDR3 is TGTGCCAGCAGTTCTGAGGACAGGGCCAGCGAGCAGTTCTTC. Translating gives CASSSEDRASEQFF. V and J are TRBV28 and TRBJ2-1; 8 nucleotides line up with TRBD1. After removal of 4 bases from V and 10 bases from J, the junction contained 9 bases not matched to a gene. Germline CDR1 and CDR2: MDHEN and SYDVKM. The CDR3 contains 14 residues.

The chain couples TRBV6-2 or TRBV6-3 to TRBJ2-7; perhaps TRBD1 as D (5 bases). Germline V lookup: CDR1 MNHEY, CDR2 SVGEGT. The CDR3 runs to 16 residues. V was pared by 0 bases and J by 2 bases, with 14 bases between. CDR3 loop: CASSYSKPGLTYEQYF. The CDR3 DNA follows: TGTGCCAGCAGTTACTCGAAGCCAGGGTTAACCTACGAGCAGTACTTC.

The chain carries TRBV12-3 or TRBV12-4 and TRBJ1-4, with no clear D. V gave up 6 bases and J gave up 7 bases, with 12 bases separating them. This CDR3 region has 13 residues. CDR3 sequence (DNA): TGTGCCAGCAGCGGGTCCCGGCGTGAAAAACTGTTTTTT. It specifies CASSGSRREKLFF.

With respect to this clone: Its ends do not fully match the called genes, so a read error is possible. This sequence joins TRBV24-1 and TRBJ2-5; 8 positions match TRBD1. The CDR3 contains 14 residues. In germline, CDR1 is KGHDR, CDR2 SFDVKD. DNA of the CDR3: TGTGCCACCAGTGATTTGCTACTTCACAGGGGGACCCACTTC. This sequence encodes CATSDLLLHRGTHF.

The rearrangement joins TRBV10-3 to TRBJ1-6, with 9 bases lining up with TRBD1. Germline V gene data show CDR1 as ENHRY and CDR2 as SYGVKD. CDR3 length: 15 residues. V was clipped by 3 bases and J by 6 bases; unmatched bases: 3. The CDR3 DNA sequence: TGTGCCATCAGTGAACCGGGACAGGGTAATTCACCCCTCCACTTT. Translation: CAISEPGQGNSPLHF.

The chain joins TRBV9 to TRBJ2-7; 7 positions match TRBD2. Germline V gene sequence: CDR1 SGDLS, CDR2 YYNGEE. Trimming at V came to 0 bases and at J to 4 bases, leaving 4 bases not matched to a gene. CDR3 size: 14 residues. The CDR3 DNA is TGTGCCAGCAGCGTAGGGGGACTAACTTACGAGCAGTACTTC. Residues: CASSVGGLTYEQYF.

V usage is TRBV9 and J usage is TRBJ2-7; D call uncertain. This CDR3 has 13 residues. Germline CDR1 SGDLS, CDR2 YYNGEE. Trimming stripped 0 bases from V and 4 bases from J, with 8 bases between. This chain's CDR3 is CASSVAPRYEQYF. As DNA, the CDR3 is TGTGCCAGCAGCGTAGCTCCGAGGTACGAGCAGTACTTC. The variable domain in full, completed from reference TRBV9 and TRBJ2-7, reads DSGVTQTPKHLITATGQRVTLRCSPRSGDLSVYWYQQSLDQGLQFLIQYYNGEERAKGNILERFSAQQFPDLHSELNLSSLELGDSALYFCASSVAPRYEQYFGPGTRLTVT.

This clone was recorded a few times. CDR3 protein: CASSLQSNQPQHF. As DNA, the CDR3 is TGTGCCAGCAGCTTACAGAGCAATCAGCCCCAGCATTTT. V is TRBV7-2 and J is TRBJ1-5; unclear D gene. The CDR3 has 13 residues. Germline loops: CDR1 SGHTA, CDR2 FQGNSA. Trimming removed 2 bases at V and 1 base at J, with 3 bases between.

The chain links TRBV4-1 to TRBJ2-7; D perhaps matches TRBD2 (6 bases). The CDR3 contains 15 residues. Germline V gene data show CDR1 as MGHRA and CDR2 as YSYEKL. Trimming took off 3 bases at V and 5 bases at J, with 17 bases between the two ends. CDR3 sequence: CASSHRTDSGDEQYF. For the CDR3, the DNA is TGCGCCAGCAGCCACCGGACCGATAGCGGCGACGAGCAGTACTTC.